This T cell receptor beta chain is from a study of cytomegalovirus exposure and HLA in healthy donors. Study observations and caveats: The study put 160 or so TCR beta chains on its list as cytomegalovirus-associated. The authors later linked a missense DCLRE1C variant to TCR beta V- and J-gene trimming. Most TCR sequences were seen very rarely across donors, but some public TCRs occurred in many. A reported reduction in N-insertions relative to the 666-donor mean was seen in an Asian-associated ancestry cluster in a later analysis.

On this clone itself: Its cognate antigen is unknown.

V lost 5 bases, J lost 5 bases, and 14 bases stayed unmatched. CDR3 length: 16 residues. Germline loops: CDR1 SEHNR, CDR2 FQNEAQ (reference sequence). Use of 60 Vbeta and 13 Jbeta primers characterized the PCR. Generated by immunoSEQ multiplex PCR, the TCRdb table keeps only in-frame clones and is missing some. The table has 110,000 to 150,000 clones, about two thirds seen once; the top ten hold 2.1%. The origin of this receptor is a man between 40 and 49 years old in good health and CMV-seronegative. Material: PBMCs. The gene calls are TRBV7-9 and TRBJ1-2; 7 nucleotides align to TRBD1. As DNA, the CDR3 is TGTGCCAGCAGCCAACACCGGACAGGCGACCCTTATGGCTACACCTTC. Residues: CASSQHRTGDPYGYTF.